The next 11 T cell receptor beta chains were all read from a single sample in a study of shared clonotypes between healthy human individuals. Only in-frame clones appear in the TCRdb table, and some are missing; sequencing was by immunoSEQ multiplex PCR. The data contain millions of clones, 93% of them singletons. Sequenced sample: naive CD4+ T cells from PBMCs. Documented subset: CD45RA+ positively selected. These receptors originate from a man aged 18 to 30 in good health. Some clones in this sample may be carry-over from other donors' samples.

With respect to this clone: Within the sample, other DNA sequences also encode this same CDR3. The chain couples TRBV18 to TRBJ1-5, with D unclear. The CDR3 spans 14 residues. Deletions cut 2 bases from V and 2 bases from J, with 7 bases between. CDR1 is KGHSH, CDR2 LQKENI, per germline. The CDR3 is CASSPGTGNQPQHF. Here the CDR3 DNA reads TGTGCCAGCTCACCAGGTACGGGCAATCAGCCCCAGCATTTT. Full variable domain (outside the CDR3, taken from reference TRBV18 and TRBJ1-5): NAGVMQNPRHLVRRRGQEARLRCSPMKGHSHVYWYRQLPEEGLKFMVYLQKENIIDESGMPKERFSAEFPKEGPSILRIQQVVRGDSAAYFCASSPGTGNQPQHFGDGTRLSIL.

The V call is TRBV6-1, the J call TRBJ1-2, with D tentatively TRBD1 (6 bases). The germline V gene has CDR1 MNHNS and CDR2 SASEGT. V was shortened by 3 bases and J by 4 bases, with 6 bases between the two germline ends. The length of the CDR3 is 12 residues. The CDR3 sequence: CASSDRGYGYTF. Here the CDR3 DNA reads TGTGCCAGCAGTGACAGGGGCTATGGCTACACCTTC.

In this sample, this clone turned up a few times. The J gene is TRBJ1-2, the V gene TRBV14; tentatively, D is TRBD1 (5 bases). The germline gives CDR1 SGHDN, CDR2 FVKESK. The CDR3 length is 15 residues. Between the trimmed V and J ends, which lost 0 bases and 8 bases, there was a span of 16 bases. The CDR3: CASSQDGRDSRGYTF. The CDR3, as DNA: TGTGCCAGCAGCCAAGATGGACGGGACTCGAGAGGCTACACCTTC.

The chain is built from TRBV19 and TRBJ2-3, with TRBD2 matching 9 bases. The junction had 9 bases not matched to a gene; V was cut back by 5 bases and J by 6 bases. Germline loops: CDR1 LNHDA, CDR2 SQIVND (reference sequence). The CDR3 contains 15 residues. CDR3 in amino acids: CASSSLAGSADTQYF. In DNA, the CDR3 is TGTGCCAGTAGTTCCCTAGCGGGATCGGCGGATACGCAGTATTTT.

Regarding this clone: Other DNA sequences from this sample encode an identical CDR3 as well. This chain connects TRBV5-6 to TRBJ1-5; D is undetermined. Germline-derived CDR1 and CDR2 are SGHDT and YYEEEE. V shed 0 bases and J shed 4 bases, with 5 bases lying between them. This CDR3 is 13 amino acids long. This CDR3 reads CASSLGPNQPQHF. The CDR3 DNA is TGTGCCAGCAGCTTGGGCCCAAATCAGCCCCAGCATTTT.

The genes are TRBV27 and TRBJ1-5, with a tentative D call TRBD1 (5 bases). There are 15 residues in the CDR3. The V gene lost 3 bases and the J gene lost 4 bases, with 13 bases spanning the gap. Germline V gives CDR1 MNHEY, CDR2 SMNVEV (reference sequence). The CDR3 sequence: CASSFRGWANQPQHF. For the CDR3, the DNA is TGTGCCAGCAGTTTTAGGGGCTGGGCAAATCAGCCCCAGCATTTT.

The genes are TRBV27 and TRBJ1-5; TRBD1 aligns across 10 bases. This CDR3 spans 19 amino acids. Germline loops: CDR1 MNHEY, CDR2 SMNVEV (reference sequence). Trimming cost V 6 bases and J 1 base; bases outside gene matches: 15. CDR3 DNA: TGTGCCAGCAGCCTATTCACCTCCCGGACAGGGGGAAGCAATCAGCCCCAGCATTTT. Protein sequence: CASSLFTSRTGGSNQPQHF.

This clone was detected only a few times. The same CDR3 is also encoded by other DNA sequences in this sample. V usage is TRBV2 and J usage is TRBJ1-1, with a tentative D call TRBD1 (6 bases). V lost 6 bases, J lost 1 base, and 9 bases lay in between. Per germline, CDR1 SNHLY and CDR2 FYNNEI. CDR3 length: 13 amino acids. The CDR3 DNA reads TGTGCCAGCAGAGGACAGCCGAACACTGAAGCTTTCTTT. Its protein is CASRGQPNTEAFF.

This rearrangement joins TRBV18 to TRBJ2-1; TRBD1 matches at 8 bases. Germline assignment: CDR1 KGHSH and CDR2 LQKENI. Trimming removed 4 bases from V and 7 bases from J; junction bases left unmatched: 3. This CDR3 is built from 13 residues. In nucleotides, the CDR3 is TGTGCCAGCTCACAGGGACAGGTAAATGAGCAGTTCTTC. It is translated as CASSQGQVNEQFF. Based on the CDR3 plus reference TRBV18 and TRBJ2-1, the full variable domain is NAGVMQNPRHLVRRRGQEARLRCSPMKGHSHVYWYRQLPEEGLKFMVYLQKENIIDESGMPKERFSAEFPKEGPSILRIQQVVRGDSAAYFCASSQGQVNEQFFGPGTRLTVL.

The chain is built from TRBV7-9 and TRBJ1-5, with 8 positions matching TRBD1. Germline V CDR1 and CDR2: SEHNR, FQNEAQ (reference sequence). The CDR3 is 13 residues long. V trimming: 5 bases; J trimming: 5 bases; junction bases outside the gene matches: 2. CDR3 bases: TGTGCCAGCAGCCAGACAGGGGATCAGCCCCAGCATTTT. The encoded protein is CASSQTGDQPQHF.

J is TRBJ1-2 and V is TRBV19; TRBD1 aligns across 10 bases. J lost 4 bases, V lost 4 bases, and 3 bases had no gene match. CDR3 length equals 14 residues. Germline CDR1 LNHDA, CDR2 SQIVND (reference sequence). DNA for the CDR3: TGTGCCAGTAGTACGAGACAGGGGGCCTATGGCTACACCTTC. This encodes CASSTRQGAYGYTF.